This T cell receptor (beta chain) was captured in a study of Ad26.COV2.S vaccination and SARS-CoV-2 variants. Study details: Donor got 5x10^10 or 1x10^11 viral particles of Ad26.COV2.S. Study outcomes and limitations: Post-vaccination breadth of spike-specific CD8+ and CD4+ T cell responses was reportedly substantial.

Treatment reported: over 15 received Ad26.COV2.S at low or high dose, single or two shots; five or six received placebo; per-sample allocation not given. Material that was analyzed had been drawn on day 63 after the first vaccine or placebo injection. Whoever gave the sample was an adult aged 18-55 years in Boston. Built on an Ad26 vector, the vaccine expressed Wuhan-strain SARS-CoV-2 spike. Sequencing used immunoSEQ multiplex PCR; TCRdb keeps in-frame clones, though not all of them. Here the sample spans approximately 420,000 clones, 88% being singletons. Only a few counts were recorded for this clone. Its antigen is still unknown. The receptor comes from a person between 18 and 59 years old who received the Ad26.COV2.S COVID-19 vaccine or a placebo. The sample here was peripheral blood, taken in a trial of Ad26.COV2.S vaccine versus placebo.

The CDR3 DNA reads as TGTGCCAGCAGGGGGAGGTTGGAACGGAGGGACATTCAGTACTTC. It is translated as CASRGRLERRDIQYF. This chain links TRBV5-4 with TRBJ2-4, with a possible D match to TRBD2 (6 bases). V was cut by 5 bases and J by 8 bases, with 20 bases left in between. This CDR3 has 15 amino acids. CDR1 is SGHNT and CDR2 is YYREEE in the germline V gene (reference sequence).